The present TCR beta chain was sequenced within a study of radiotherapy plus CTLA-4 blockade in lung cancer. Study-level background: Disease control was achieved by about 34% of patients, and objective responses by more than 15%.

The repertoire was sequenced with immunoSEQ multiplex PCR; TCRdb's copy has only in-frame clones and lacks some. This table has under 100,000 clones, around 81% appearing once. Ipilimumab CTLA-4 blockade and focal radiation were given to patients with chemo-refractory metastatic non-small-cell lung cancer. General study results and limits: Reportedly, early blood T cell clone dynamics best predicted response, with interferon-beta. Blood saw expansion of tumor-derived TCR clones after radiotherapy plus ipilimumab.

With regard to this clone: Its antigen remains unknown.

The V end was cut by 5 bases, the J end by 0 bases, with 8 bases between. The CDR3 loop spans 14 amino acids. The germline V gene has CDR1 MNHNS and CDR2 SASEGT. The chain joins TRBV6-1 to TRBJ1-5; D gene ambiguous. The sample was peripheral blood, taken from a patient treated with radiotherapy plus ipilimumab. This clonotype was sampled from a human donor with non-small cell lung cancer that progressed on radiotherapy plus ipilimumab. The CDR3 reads CASSKVDSNQPQHF. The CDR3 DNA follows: TGTGCCAGCAGTAAAGTAGATAGCAATCAGCCCCAGCATTTT.